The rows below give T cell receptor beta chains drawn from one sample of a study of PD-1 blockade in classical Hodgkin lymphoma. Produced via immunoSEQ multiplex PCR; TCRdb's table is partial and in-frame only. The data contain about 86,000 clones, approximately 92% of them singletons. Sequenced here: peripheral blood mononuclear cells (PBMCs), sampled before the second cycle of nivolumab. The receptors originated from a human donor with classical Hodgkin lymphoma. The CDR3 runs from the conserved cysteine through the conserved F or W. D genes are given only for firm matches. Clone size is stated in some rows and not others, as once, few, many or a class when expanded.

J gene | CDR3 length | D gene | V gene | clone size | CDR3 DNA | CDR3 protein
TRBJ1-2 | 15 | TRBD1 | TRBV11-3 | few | TGTGCCAGCAGTTTTTCTGGGGGAGGGGGCTTGGGCTACACCTTC | CASSFSGGGGLGYTF
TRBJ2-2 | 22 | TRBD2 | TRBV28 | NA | TGTGCCAGCAGTTTATTAAACTATGTGGGACTAGCGGGAGGACCAAACACCGGGGAGCTGTTTTTT | CASSLLNYVGLAGGPNTGELFF
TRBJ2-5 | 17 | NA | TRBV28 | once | TGTGCCAGCAGTTTAGGCCCCCAGGGTCCAAGCCAAGAGACCCAGTACTTC | CASSLGPQGPSQETQYF
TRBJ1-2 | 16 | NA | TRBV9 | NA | TGTGCCAGCAGCGTCGGACAAACAGTTATTTTGGAAGGCTACACCTTC | CASSVGQTVILEGYTF
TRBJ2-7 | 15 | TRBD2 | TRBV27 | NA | TGTGCCAGCAGTTTAGTCCGGGAGGGCCAGTACGAGCAGTACTTC | CASSLVREGQYEQYF
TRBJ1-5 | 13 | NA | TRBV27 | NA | TGTGCCAGCAGCCCCGACAGAAATCAGCCCCAGCATTTT | CASSPDRNQPQHF
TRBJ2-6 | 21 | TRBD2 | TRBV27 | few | TGTGCCAGCAGTTTACAACAGTTGTCTAGCGGGAGGGCCACTGGGGCCAACGTCCTGACTTTC | CASSLQQLSSGRATGANVLTF
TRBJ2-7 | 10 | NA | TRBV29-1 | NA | TGCAGCGTTGTTTCATACGAGCAGTACTTC | CSVVSYEQYF
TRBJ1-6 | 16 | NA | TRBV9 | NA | TGTGCCAGCAGCGCCTCCGGGCAGTACTATAATTCACCCCTCCACTTT | CASSASGQYYNSPLHF
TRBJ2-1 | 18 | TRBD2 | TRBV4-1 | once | TGCGCCAGCAGCCAAGGAACGATCAGCGGGGCCGCGGGGGGTGAGCAGTTCTTC | CASSQGTISGAAGGEQFF
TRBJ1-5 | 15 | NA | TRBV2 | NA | TGTGCCAGCAGGGATACGGGACCAAGCAATCAGCCCCAGCATTTT | CASRDTGPSNQPQHF
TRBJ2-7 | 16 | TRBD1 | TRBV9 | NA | TGTGCCAGCAGCGTAGATTCGGACAGGACAACCTACGAGCAGTACTTC | CASSVDSDRTTYEQYF
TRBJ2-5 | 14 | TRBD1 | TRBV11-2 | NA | TGTGCCAGCAGCCTAGACAGGGGAGCAGAGACCCAGTACTTC | CASSLDRGAETQYF
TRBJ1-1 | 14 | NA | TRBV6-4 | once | TGTGCCAGCAGTGACTCCTACCTGAACACTGAAGCTTTCTTT | CASSDSYLNTEAFF
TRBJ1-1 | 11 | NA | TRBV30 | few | TGTGCCTGGAGTATGGGGGGCGAAGCTTTCTTT | CAWSMGGEAFF
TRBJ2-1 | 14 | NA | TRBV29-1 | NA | TGCAGCGTTGTTCGGACGGGCTCCTACAATGAGCAGTTCTTC | CSVVRTGSYNEQFF
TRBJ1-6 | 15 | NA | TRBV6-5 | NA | TGTGCCAGCAGTTTGGGAGACAGATATAATTCACCCCTCCACTTT | CASSLGDRYNSPLHF
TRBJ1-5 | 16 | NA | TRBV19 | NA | TGTGCCAGTACCACCCTTGCGGGGGCAAGCAATCAGCCCCAGCATTTT | CASTTLAGASNQPQHF
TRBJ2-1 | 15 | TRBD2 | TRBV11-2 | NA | TGTGCCAGCAGCTCTATAGCGGGAGGGCCGGATGAGCAGTTCTTC | CASSSIAGGPDEQFF
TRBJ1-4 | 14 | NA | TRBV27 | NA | TGTGCCAGCAGTTTTGCGGGAAACCATGAAAAACTGTTTTTT | CASSFAGNHEKLFF
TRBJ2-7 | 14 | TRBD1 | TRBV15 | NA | TGTGCCACCAGGGTGGACAGGGGGTCCTCCGAGCAGTACTTC | CATRVDRGSSEQYF
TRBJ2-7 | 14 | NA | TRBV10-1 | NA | TGCGCCAGCAGTGAGTATGCCCTGCCCTACGAGCAGTACTTC | CASSEYALPYEQYF
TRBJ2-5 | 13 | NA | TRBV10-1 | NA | TGCGCCAGCAGTGACCACAACCAAGAGACCCAGTACTTC | CASSDHNQETQYF
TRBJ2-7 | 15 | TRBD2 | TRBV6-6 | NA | TGTGCCAGCAGTTACGAAAAGCGGGAGGGCTACGAGCAGTACTTC | CASSYEKREGYEQYF
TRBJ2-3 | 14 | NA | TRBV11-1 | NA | TGTGCCAGCAGCCTCACAGGGCTGGCAGATACGCAGTATTTT | CASSLTGLADTQYF